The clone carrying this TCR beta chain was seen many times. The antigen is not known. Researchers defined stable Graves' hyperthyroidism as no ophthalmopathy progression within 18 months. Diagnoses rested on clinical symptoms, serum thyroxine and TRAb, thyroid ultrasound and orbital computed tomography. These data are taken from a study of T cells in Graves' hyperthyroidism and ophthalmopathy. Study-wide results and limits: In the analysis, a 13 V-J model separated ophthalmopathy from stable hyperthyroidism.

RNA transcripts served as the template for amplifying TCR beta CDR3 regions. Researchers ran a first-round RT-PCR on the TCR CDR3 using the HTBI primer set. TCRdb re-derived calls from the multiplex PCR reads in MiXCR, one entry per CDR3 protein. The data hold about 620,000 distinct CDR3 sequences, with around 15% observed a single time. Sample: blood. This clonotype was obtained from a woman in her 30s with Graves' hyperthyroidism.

CDR3 nucleotides: TGTGCCAGCAGAGATGTAGGTCTGAACACTGAAGCTTTCTTT. Translating it yields CASRDVGLNTEAFF. V is TRBV3-1 and J is TRBJ1-1; D gene ambiguous. CDR3 length: 14 residues. From germline, CDR1 is LGHDT and CDR2 YNNKEL (reference sequence). V lost 6 bases, J lost 0 bases, and 11 bases lay in between.